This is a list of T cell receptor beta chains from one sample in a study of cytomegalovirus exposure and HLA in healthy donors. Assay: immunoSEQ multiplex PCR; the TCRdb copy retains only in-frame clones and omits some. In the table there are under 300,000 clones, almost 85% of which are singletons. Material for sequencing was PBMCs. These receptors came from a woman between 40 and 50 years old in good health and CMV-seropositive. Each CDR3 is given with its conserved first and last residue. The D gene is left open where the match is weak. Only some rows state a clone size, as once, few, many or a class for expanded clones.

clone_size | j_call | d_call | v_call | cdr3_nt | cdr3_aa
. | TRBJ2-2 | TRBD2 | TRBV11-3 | TGTGCCAGCAGCTTAGACTACCAGCGGGAGTTGACCGGGGAGCTGTTTTTT | CASSLDYQRELTGELFF
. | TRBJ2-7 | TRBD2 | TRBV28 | TGTGCCAGCAGTTCGGGGGGGATAGGACAGAAAAGTTACGAGCAGTACTTC | CASSSGGIGQKSYEQYF
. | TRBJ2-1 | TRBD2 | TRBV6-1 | TGTGCCAGCAATCTAGCGGGAACCTACAATGAGCAGTTCTTC | CASNLAGTYNEQFF
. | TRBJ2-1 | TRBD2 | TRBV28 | TGTGCCAGCAGTCCCTATAGCGGGAGAGGCTATGAGCAGTTCTTC | CASSPYSGRGYEQFF
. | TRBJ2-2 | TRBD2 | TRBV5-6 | TGTGCCAGCAGCCGGACTAGCGGCCCGAACACCGGGGAGCTGTTTTTT | CASSRTSGPNTGELFF
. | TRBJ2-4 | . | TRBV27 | TGTGCCAGCAGCCTGACAGGTCCCAATGACATTCAGTACTTC | CASSLTGPNDIQYF
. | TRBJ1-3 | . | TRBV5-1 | TGCGCCAGCAGCTTGGGCGGCTCTGGAAACACCATATATTTT | CASSLGGSGNTIYF
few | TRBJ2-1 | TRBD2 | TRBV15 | TGTGCCACCAGCAGAGATAGCGGGAGTTTCGGTGAGCAGTTCTTC | CATSRDSGSFGEQFF
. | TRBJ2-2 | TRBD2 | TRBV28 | TGTGCCAGCAGATCGGGGGGGACGAACACCGGGGAGCTGTTTTTT | CASRSGGTNTGELFF
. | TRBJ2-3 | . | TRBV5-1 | TGCGCCAGCAGCTTGAAAAGCGGGCGAGATACGCAGTATTTT | CASSLKSGRDTQYF
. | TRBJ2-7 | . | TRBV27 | TGTGCCAGCAAGCGAGGCAGCAGCTCCTACGAGCAGTACTTC | CASKRGSSSYEQYF
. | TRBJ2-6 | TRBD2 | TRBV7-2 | TGTGCCAGCAGCCCCCCCAGCGGGGCCTCTGGGGCCAACGTCCTGACTTTC | CASSPPSGASGANVLTF
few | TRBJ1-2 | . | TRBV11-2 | TGTGCCAGCAGCTTAGGATGGCAGGGAACTCATGGCTACACCTTC | CASSLGWQGTHGYTF
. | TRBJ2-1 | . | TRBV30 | TGTGCCTGGAGTCTACAGGGAAATGAGCAGTTCTTC | CAWSLQGNEQFF
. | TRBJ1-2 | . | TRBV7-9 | TGTGCCAGCAGCTCTACCATCTATGGCTACACCTTC | CASSSTIYGYTF
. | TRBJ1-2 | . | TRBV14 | TGTGCCAGCAGCCAAGAATCTTGGCAGTCCTATGGCTACACCTTC | CASSQESWQSYGYTF
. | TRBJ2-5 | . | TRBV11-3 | TGTGCCAGCAGTAATCCAGGGGAGACCCAGTACTTC | CASSNPGETQYF
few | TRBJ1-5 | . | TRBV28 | TGTGCCAGCAGTCTAGGGAGGGTAAGTCAGCCCCAGCATTTT | CASSLGRVSQPQHF
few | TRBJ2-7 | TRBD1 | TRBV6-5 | TGTGCCAGCAGTTCGAGCACAGGGGGCGAAACCGAGCAGTACTTC | CASSSSTGGETEQYF
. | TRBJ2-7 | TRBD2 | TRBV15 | TGTGCCACCAGGAGTACTAGCGGGAGGACCCACGAGCAGTACTTC | CATRSTSGRTHEQYF
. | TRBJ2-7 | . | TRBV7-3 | TGTGCCAGCAGCTTAAGTGGGACACGGACCTACGAGCAGTACTTC | CASSLSGTRTYEQYF
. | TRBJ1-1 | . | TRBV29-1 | TGCAGCGTACTTCCCTCTTCGAACACTGAAGCTTTCTTT | CSVLPSSNTEAFF
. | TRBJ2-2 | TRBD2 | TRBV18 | TGTGCCAGCGGTCGTCTAGCGGATAACACCGGGGAGCTGTTTTTT | CASGRLADNTGELFF
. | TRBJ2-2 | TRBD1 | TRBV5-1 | TGCGCCAGCAGCCCCGGACAGGGGGCTCGGACCGGGGAGCTGTTTTTT | CASSPGQGARTGELFF
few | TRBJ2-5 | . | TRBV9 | TGTGCCAGCAGCGTCGCCCCCGGGGTAGAGACCCAGTACTTC | CASSVAPGVETQYF
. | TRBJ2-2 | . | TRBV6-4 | TGTGCCAGCAGTGACTCGGGGCAGGGTTTCACCGGGGAGCTGTTTTTT | CASSDSGQGFTGELFF
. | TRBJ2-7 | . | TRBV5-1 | TGCGCCAGCAGCTTGGAAGGGGTTTACGAGCAGTACTTC | CASSLEGVYEQYF
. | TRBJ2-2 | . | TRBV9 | TGTGCCAGCAGCGCTCTACAGGGTAACGGGAGGGAGCTGTTTTTT | CASSALQGNGRELFF
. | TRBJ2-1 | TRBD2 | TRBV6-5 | TGTGCCAGCAGTTACTCAAGCGGGATAGGCTACAATGAGCAGTTCTTC | CASSYSSGIGYNEQFF
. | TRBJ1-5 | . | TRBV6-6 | TGTGCCAGCAGTTACGAGGCGGTTAATAGCAATCAGCCCCAGCATTTT | CASSYEAVNSNQPQHF
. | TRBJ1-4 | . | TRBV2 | TGTGCCAGCAGTGCCCCGGGGTTTGAAAAACTGTTTTTT | CASSAPGFEKLFF
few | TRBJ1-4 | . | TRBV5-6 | TGTGCCAGCAGCGTAGACAGAAGAGTGCCCGGTGTTTTT | CASSVDRRVPGVF
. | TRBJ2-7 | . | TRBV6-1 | TGTGCCACGAAGGACAGCTACGAGCAGTACTTC | CATKDSYEQYF
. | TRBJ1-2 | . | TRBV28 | TGTGCCAGCAGTCGGGACTTATCGGCCCTTTCATATGGCTACACCTTC | CASSRDLSALSYGYTF
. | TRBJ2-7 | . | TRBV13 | TGTGCCAGCAGCCCACAGGGTTACGAGCAGTACTTC | CASSPQGYEQYF
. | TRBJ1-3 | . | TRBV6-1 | TGTGCCAGCAGTGAAAGCAACACCATATATTTT | CASSESNTIYF
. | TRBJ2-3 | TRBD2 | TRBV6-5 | TGTGCCAGCAGTTACTCGGTGGGAGGGCCAGATACGCAGTATTTT | CASSYSVGGPDTQYF
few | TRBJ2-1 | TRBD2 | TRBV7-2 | TGTGCCAGCAGTAGAGGGACTAGCGGGGCCTACAATGAGCAGTTCTTC | CASSRGTSGAYNEQFF
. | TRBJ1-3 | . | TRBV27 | TGTGCCAGCAGACAACAGGGAAGTCGTGGAGGAAACACCATATATTTT | CASRQQGSRGGNTIYF
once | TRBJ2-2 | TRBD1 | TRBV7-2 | TGTGCCAGCAGCGCACTGACAGGGCCCGGGGAGCTGTTTTTT | CASSALTGPGELFF
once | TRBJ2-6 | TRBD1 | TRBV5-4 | TGTGCCAGCAGCTCCACAGGGGTTGGGGCCAACGTCCTGACTTTC | CASSSTGVGANVLTF
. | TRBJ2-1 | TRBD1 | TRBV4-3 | TGCGCCAGCAGATCGGACAGGGGAGGCAATGAGCAGTTCTTC | CASRSDRGGNEQFF
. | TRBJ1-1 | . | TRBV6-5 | TGTGCCAGCAGACAACAGAACTCCTATTTCGCTGAAGCTTTCTTT | CASRQQNSYFAEAFF
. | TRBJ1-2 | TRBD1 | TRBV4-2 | TGTGCCAGCAGCCTGGGGACAGGGCGGCAGGACTATGGCTACACCTTC | CASSLGTGRQDYGYTF
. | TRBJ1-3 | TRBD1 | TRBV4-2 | TGTGCCAGCAGCCAAGATGGGACGGGACAGGGTGGAAACACCATATATTTT | CASSQDGTGQGGNTIYF
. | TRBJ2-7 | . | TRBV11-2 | TGTGCCAGCAGCTTAGTCTATCAGGCCGAGCAGTACTTC | CASSLVYQAEQYF
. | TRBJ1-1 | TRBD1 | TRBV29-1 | TGCAGCGTCGTCCGGGACAGTTGGAGCGAGGCTTTCTTT | CSVVRDSWSEAFF
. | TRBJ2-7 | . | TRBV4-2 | TGTGCCAGCAGCCAAGATTGGCGGGCGGAGCAGTACTTC | CASSQDWRAEQYF
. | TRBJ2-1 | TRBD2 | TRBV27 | TGTGCCAGCAGTGAAGCGACTAGCGGCTTATACAATGAGCAGTTCTTC | CASSEATSGLYNEQFF
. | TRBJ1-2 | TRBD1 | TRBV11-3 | TGTGCCAGCAGCCCCTTATTCACAGGGGGTGGTGGCTACACCTTC | CASSPLFTGGGGYTF
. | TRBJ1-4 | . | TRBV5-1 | TGCGCCAGCAGCTTTTCAGGGGATGAAAAACTGTTTTTT | CASSFSGDEKLFF
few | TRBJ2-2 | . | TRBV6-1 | TGTGCCAGCAGTGTTGGGACAATGAACACCGGGGAGCTGTTTTTT | CASSVGTMNTGELFF
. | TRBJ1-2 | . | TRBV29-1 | TGCAGCGCCCTCGGGACATCTAACTATGGCTACACCTTC | CSALGTSNYGYTF
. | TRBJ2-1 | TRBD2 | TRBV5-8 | TGTGCCAGCAGACTGCAGGGTCTAGCGGGAGCTGAGCAGTTCTTC | CASRLQGLAGAEQFF